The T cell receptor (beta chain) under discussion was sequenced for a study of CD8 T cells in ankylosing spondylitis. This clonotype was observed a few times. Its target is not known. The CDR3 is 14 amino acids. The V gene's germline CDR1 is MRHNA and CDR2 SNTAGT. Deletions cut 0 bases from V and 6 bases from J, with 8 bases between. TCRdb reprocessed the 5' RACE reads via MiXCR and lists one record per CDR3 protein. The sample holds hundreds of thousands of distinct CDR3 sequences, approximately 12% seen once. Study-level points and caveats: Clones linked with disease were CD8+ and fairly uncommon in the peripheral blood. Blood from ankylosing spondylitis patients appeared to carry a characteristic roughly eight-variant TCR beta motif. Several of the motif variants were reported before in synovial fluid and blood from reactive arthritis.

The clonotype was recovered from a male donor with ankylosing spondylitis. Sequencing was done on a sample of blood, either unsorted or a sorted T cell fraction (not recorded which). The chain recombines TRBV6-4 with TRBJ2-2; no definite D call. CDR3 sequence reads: CASSDSGFSGELFF. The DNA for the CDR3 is TGTGCCAGCAGTGACTCGGGATTCTCCGGGGAGCTGTTTTTT.